Following are 10 T cell receptor beta chains from one sample sequenced in a study of human T cells and chemical hapten exposure. Indicated time point: patch test 2, 6 weeks after DPC sensitization. The treatment here: therapeutic diphenylcyclopropenone sensitization with weekly scalp DPC. TCRdb independently ran MiXCR on the RACE reads; one entry per CDR3 protein. Counted here are under 75,000 distinct CDR3 sequences, around 8.8% occurring once; the ten biggest clones make up approximately 3.4%. The specimen was whole blood, collected in connection with sensitization to the hapten diphenylcyclopropenone (DPC). The source of these receptors is a woman in her 50s with alopecia areata. Some clones in this sample may be carry-over from other donors' samples.

The table lists this clonotype with many counts. The chain has TRBV7-9 and TRBJ1-4; TRBD1 matches at 7 bases. The V segment lost 5 bases and the J segment 1 base; nucleotides outside the gene matches: 4. Germline V CDR1 and CDR2: SEHNR, FQNEAQ (reference sequence). CDR3 size: 15 residues. In DNA form, the CDR3 reads TGTGCCAGCAGCCCGGACAGGAGAACTAATGAAAAACTGTTTTTT. Amino acids: CASSPDRRTNEKLFF.

This clonotype appeared many times. The rearrangement links TRBV21-1 to TRBJ2-3; the table's D gene call, TRBD2, was not cross checked with the DNA. TRBV21-1 is given as a pseudogene. This CDR3 is 16 amino acids long. The CDR3 spells CASSKAGSLAADTQYF. CDR3 nucleotide sequence: TGTGCCAGCAGCAAAGCTGGGTCACTAGCGGCAGATACGCAGTATTTT.

This clonotype was observed at least ten times. In DNA, the CDR3 is TGTGCCAGCAGCAGGGACAGGGACGGCACTGAAGCTTTCTTT. It codes for CASSRDRDGTEAFF. This chain links TRBV7-2 with TRBJ1-1; TRBD1 matches at 9 bases. This CDR3 is 14 amino acids long. After removal of 5 bases from V and 4 bases from J, the junction contained 5 bases not matched to a gene. Germline-derived CDR1 and CDR2 are SGHTA and FQGNSA.

The rearrangement joins TRBV2 to TRBJ2-2; 9 bases agree with TRBD2. This CDR3 spans 15 amino acids. The germline V gene has CDR1 SNHLY and CDR2 FYNNEI. V trimming: 9 bases; J trimming: 4 bases; junction bases outside the gene matches: 9. The CDR3 bases are TGTGCCAGTCGGTCGCGGGAGGGCCCCACCGGGGAGCTGTTTTTT. Its translation: CASRSREGPTGELFF. The whole variable domain, remainder taken from reference TRBV2 and TRBJ2-2, is EPEVTQTPSHQVTQMGQEVILRCVPISNHLYFYWYRQILGQKVEFLVSFYNNEISEKSEIFDDQFSVERPDGSNFTLKIRSTKLEDSAMYFCASRSREGPTGELFFGEGSRLTVL.

The chain uses TRBV29-1 and TRBJ2-1; 7 bases align to TRBD2. Germline CDR1 is SQVTM and CDR2 is ANQGSEA. The CDR3 is 15 amino acids. V gave up 3 bases and J gave up 1 base; unmatched junction bases: 6. CDR3 region: CSVDRAGTSYNEQFF. In nucleotides, the CDR3 is TGCAGCGTTGATAGAGCGGGAACATCCTACAATGAGCAGTTCTTC.

V and J are TRBV24-1 and TRBJ2-1; 8 positions agree with TRBD1. V shed 4 bases, J shed 7 bases, and the junction held 11 bases outside the gene matches. Germline-derived CDR1 and CDR2 are KGHDR and SFDVKD. The CDR3 sequence is 16 residues long. The CDR3 sequence is CATSDTRQGAGNEQFF. The CDR3 bases are TGTGCCACCAGTGACACTCGTCAGGGGGCAGGGAATGAGCAGTTCTTC.

V and J are TRBV7-6 and TRBJ2-1; a weak D match, TRBD1 (5 bases). V lost 2 bases, J lost 9 bases, and 17 bases lay in between. Germline V CDR1 and CDR2: SGHVS, FNYEAQ. The CDR3 runs to 15 residues. DNA of the CDR3: TGTGCCAGCAGCTTAATTACGGCAGGGTACGGTGAGCAGTTCTTC. Its translation is CASSLITAGYGEQFF.

This clonotype was picked up a small number of times. The chain is built from TRBV24-1 and TRBJ2-6; TRBD1 matches at 9 bases. Per germline, CDR1 KGHDR and CDR2 SFDVKD. The V segment lost 4 bases and the J segment 5 bases; nucleotides outside the gene matches: 11. The CDR3 contains 18 residues. The chain's CDR3 is CATSDLDRGGAWANVLTF. In DNA, the CDR3 is TGTGCCACCAGTGACTTGGACAGGGGAGGGGCCTGGGCCAACGTCCTGACTTTC.

This chain connects TRBV5-1 to TRBJ1-2, with D possibly TRBD1 on 5 matching bases. Between the trimmed V and J ends, which lost 4 bases and 7 bases, there was a span of 14 bases. The CDR3 contains 13 residues. Germline CDR1 is SGHRS and CDR2 is YFSETQ. The CDR3 region has the DNA TGCGCCAGCAGCGTCGACAGTCTCTTTGGCTACACCTTC. Its protein product is CASSVDSLFGYTF.

The chain is built from TRBV28 and TRBJ2-7; TRBD1 matches at 7 bases. The V and J ends lost 4 bases and 3 bases, in that order; junction bases with no gene match: 6. The V gene's germline CDR1 is MDHEN and CDR2 SYDVKM. CDR3 size: 14 residues. The CDR3 DNA follows: TGTGCCAGCAGTTCCCCGACAGGGAGCTACGAGCAGTACTTC. Encoded protein: CASSSPTGSYEQYF.